This T cell receptor beta chain was recorded in a study of identical twins. General study points: Twins showed weaker excess sharing in their beta out-of-frame sequences. Cord blood's abundant beta clonotypes had fewer insertions, unlike memory repertoires. When twins shared out-of-frame alpha sequences, those sequences had excess low generation probability.

A universal primer site came from template switching; cDNA carried unique molecular identifiers. MiXCR was run by TCRdb on the 5' RACE reads, yielding one entry per CDR3 protein. The data show roughly 1.6 million distinct CDR3 sequences, 25% to 35% seen once. This clonotype was found a few times. No antigen is known for it. Germline V CDR1 and CDR2: SGHDT, YYEEEE. Trimming left V 2 bases short and J 1 base short, with 12 bases between. This CDR3 is 16 amino acids long. This rearrangement joins TRBV5-6 to TRBJ2-2, with a possible D match to TRBD1 (6 bases). The sample consisted of cord blood. This sequence originates from a newborn girl in good health. This chain's CDR3 is CASSFGTFLNTGELFF. The CDR3 DNA follows: TGTGCCAGCAGCTTTGGGACATTCCTGAACACCGGGGAGCTGTTTTTT.